The TCR beta chain under discussion was sequenced for a study of blood T cell repertoires in COVID-19. Turning to the study itself: COVID-19 samples, acute and convalescent, were from the United States, Italy and Spain. Nucleic acid was either cDNA or gDNA, and it came from T cells, B-cell-depleted T cells, or PBMCs.

As originally analysed: It was from reference gene primer amplification that nucleated cell counts were estimated. Generated by immunoSEQ multiplex PCR, the TCRdb table keeps only in-frame clones and is missing some. V and J calls and clone size come straight from that table; D and trimming were deduced from the DNA. Here the sample spans about 34,000 clones, about nine tenths being singletons. From germline, CDR1 is LNHDA and CDR2 SQIVND (reference sequence). This CDR3 region has 15 residues. Unmatched junction bases numbered 10, after V lost 6 bases and J lost 9 bases. The genes are TRBV19 and TRBJ2-1, with 11 bases aligning to TRBD2. Sequenced input: peripheral blood. The clonotype was recovered from a man at least 80 years old with acute or convalescent COVID-19. The CDR3 coding sequence is TGTGCCAGTAGGACTTTAGCGGGGGGGCCGGGTGAGCAGTTCTTC. Residues: CASRTLAGGPGEQFF.